These 7 T cell receptor beta chains originate from one sample sequenced in a study of blood T cell repertoires in COVID-19. The table came from immunoSEQ multiplex PCR; TCRdb's copy has only in-frame clones and leaves some out. This table has around 170,000 clones, roughly nine tenths appearing once. Input material: peripheral blood. The receptors stem from a woman between 25 and 40 years old with active or convalescent COVID-19.

The rearrangement links TRBV3-1 (or the pseudogene TRBV3-2) to TRBJ1-2; D unclear. Germline assignment: CDR1 LGHDT and CDR2 YNNKEL (reference sequence). The V and J ends lost 2 bases and 2 bases respectively, with 9 bases between them. This CDR3 has 14 residues. The CDR3 loop reads CASSQREGNYGYTF. Written as DNA, the CDR3 is TGTGCCAGCAGCCAAAGGGAGGGCAACTATGGCTACACCTTC.

The gene calls are TRBV28 and TRBJ1-5; TRBD1 might be the D (5 bases). From germline, CDR1 is MDHEN and CDR2 SYDVKM. Trimming took 7 bases from V and 9 from J, leaving 13 bases between them. This CDR3 is built from 12 residues. Written as DNA, the CDR3 is TGTGCCAGCACGTCGGGGGTAACGCCCCAGCATTTT. This codes for CASTSGVTPQHF. Combining the CDR3 with reference TRBV28 and TRBJ1-5 gives the whole variable domain DVKVTQSSRYLVKRTGEKVFLECVQDMDHENMFWYRQDPGLGLRLIYFSYDVKMKEKGDIPEGYSVSREKKERFSLILESASTNQTSMYLCASTSGVTPQHFGDGTRLSIL.

The V gene is TRBV3-1 (or the pseudogene TRBV3-2), the J gene TRBJ2-3; 11 positions match TRBD2. Per germline, CDR1 LGHDT and CDR2 YNNKEL (reference sequence). Trimming removed 4 bases from V and 0 bases from J; junction bases left unmatched: 6. The CDR3 is made up of 17 amino acids. The DNA for the CDR3 is TGTGCCAGCAGCCCCTCTAGCGGGAGGTCCAGCACAGATACGCAGTATTTT. Its protein product is CASSPSSGRSSTDTQYF.

The chain links TRBV27 to TRBJ2-7; the D gene is possibly TRBD1 (6 bases). The length of the CDR3 is 15 residues. V was trimmed by 9 bases and J by 6 bases, leaving 24 bases between them. CDR1 MNHEY and CDR2 SMNVEV come from the germline V gene (reference sequence). The CDR3 loop reads CASANRALGSGEQYF. CDR3 bases: TGTGCCAGTGCCAACAGGGCGCTTGGGTCCGGCGAGCAGTACTTC.

CDR3 in amino acids: CASSFGGDGYTF. For the CDR3, the DNA is TGTGCCAGCAGTTTTGGAGGGGATGGCTACACCTTC. V usage is TRBV12-3 or TRBV12-4 and J usage is TRBJ1-2; maybe TRBD1 (5 bases). The CDR3 sequence is 12 residues long. V lost 3 bases and J lost 6, with 8 bases in between.

The J gene is TRBJ1-2, the V gene TRBV24-1; 10 bases align to TRBD1. CDR3 length: 14 amino acids. V shed 6 bases, J shed 5 bases, and the junction held 5 bases outside the gene matches. CDR1 and CDR2 from the germline V gene are KGHDR and SFDVKD. CDR3 residues: CATSPGTGVYGYTF. The CDR3 DNA sequence: TGTGCCACCAGTCCCGGGACAGGGGTATATGGCTACACCTTC.

This clone was detected a few times. The V gene is TRBV2, the J gene TRBJ2-1; 8 bases match TRBD2. V shed 6 bases and J 7 bases; nucleotides not matched to a gene: 11. Germline V gives CDR1 SNHLY, CDR2 FYNNEI. CDR3 length equals 15 residues. The CDR3 loop is CASRVGGAFGNEQFF. The CDR3 bases are TGTGCCAGCAGGGTCGGGGGGGCGTTCGGGAATGAGCAGTTCTTC. Full variable domain (outside the CDR3, taken from reference TRBV2 and TRBJ2-1): EPEVTQTPSHQVTQMGQEVILRCVPISNHLYFYWYRQILGQKVEFLVSFYNNEISEKSEIFDDQFSVERPDGSNFTLKIRSTKLEDSAMYFCASRVGGAFGNEQFFGPGTRLTVL.